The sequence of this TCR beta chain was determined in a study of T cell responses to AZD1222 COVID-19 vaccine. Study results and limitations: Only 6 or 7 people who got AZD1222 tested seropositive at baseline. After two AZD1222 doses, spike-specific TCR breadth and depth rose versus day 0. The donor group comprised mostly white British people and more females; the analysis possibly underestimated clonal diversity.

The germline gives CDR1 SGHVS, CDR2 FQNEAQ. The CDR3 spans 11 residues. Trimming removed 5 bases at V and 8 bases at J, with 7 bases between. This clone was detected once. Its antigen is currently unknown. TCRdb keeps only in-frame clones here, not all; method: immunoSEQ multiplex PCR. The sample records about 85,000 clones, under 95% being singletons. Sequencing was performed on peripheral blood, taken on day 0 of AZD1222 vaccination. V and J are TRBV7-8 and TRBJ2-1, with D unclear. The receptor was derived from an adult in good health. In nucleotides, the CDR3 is TGTGCCAGCAGCCCATTGGATGAGCAGTTCTTC. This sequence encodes CASSPLDEQFF.